What follows is one T cell receptor (beta chain) and its context. This record comes from a study of cytomegalovirus exposure and HLA in healthy donors. It was with 60 Vbeta and 13 Jbeta primers that the PCR ran. Method: immunoSEQ multiplex PCR; TCRdb's copy keeps in-frame clones and lacks some. The data show 130,000 or so clones, and the top ten clones hold approximately 1.6%. The CDR3 loop spans 12 amino acids. Germline-derived CDR1 and CDR2 are SGHDT and YYEEEE. The V gene lost 0 bases and the J gene lost 6 bases, with 4 bases spanning the gap. Sequences were obtained from PBMCs. The source is a man between 18 and 29 years old in good health and CMV-seronegative. This chain joins TRBV5-6 and TRBJ1-5; no reliable D call. The CDR3 sequence: CASSLVLQPQHF. Written as DNA, the CDR3 is TGTGCCAGCAGCTTGGTCCTTCAGCCCCAGCATTTT.